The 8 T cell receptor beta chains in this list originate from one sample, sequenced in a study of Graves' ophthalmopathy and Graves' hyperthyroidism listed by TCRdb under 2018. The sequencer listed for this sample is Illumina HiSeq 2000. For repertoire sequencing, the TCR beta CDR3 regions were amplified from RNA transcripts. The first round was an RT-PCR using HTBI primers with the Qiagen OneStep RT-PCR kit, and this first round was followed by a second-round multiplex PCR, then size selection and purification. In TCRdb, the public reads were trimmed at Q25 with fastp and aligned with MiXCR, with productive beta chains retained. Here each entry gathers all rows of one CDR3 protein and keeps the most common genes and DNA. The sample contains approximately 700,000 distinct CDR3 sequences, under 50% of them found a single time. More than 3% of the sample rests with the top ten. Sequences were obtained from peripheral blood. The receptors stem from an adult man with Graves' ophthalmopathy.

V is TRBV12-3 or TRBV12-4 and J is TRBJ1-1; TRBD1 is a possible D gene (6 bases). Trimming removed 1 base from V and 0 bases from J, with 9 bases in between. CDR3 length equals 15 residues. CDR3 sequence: CASSLERGVNTEAFF. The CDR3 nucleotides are TGTGCCAGCAGTTTAGAGAGGGGGGTGAACACTGAAGCTTTCTTT.

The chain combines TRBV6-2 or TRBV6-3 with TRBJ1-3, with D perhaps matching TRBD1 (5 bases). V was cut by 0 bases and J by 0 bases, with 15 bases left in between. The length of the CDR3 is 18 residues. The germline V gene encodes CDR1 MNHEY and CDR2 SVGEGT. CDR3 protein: CASSYSQGQGISGNTIYF. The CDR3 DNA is TGTGCCAGCAGTTACTCCCAGGGTCAGGGTATCTCTGGAAACACCATATATTTT.

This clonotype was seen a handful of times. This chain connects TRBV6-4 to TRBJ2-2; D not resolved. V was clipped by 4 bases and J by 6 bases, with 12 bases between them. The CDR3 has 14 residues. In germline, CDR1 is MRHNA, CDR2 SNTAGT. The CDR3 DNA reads TGTGCCAGCAGTGCCATAATGAATTCCGGGGAGCTGTTTTTT. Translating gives CASSAIMNSGELFF.

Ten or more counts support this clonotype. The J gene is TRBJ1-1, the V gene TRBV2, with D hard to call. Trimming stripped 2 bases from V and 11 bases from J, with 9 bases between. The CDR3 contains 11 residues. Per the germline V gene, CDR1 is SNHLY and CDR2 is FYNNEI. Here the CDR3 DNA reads TGTGCCAGCAGTGAACAGGACTCGGCTTTCTTT. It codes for CASSEQDSAFF.

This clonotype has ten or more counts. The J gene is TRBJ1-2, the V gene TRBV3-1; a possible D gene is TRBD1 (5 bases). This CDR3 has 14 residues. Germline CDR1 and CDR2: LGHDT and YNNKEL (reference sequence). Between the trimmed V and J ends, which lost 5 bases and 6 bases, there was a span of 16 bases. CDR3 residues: CASSSRNGADGYTF. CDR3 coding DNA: TGTGCCAGCAGCTCGCGCAACGGGGCGGATGGCTACACCTTC.

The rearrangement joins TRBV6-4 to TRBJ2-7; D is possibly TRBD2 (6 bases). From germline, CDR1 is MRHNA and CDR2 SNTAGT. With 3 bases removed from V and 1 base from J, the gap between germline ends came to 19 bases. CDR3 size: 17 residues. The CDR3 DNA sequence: TGTGCCAGCAGTGAAGCGCTCTATAGCGGTCTTTCCTACGAGCAGTACTTC. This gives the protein CASSEALYSGLSYEQYF.

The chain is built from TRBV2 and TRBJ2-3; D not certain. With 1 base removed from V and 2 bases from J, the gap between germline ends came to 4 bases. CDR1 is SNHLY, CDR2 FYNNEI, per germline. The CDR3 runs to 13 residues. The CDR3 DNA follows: TGTGCCAGCAGTGAAGACTTCACAGATACGCAGTATTTT. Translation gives CASSEDFTDTQYF.

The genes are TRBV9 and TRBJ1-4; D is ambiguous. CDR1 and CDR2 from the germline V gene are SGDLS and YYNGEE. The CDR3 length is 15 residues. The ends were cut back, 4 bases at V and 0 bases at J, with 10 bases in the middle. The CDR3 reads CASSLDGPTNEKLFF. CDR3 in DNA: TGTGCCAGCAGCTTAGACGGACCAACTAATGAAAAACTGTTTTTT.